Following are 25 T cell receptor beta chains from one sample sequenced in a study of identifying expanded T cells in peripheral blood. Clones were sequenced by immunoSEQ multiplex PCR, and TCRdb holds only the in-frame ones, with some missing. The sample contains roughly 100,000 clones, approximately 89% of which appear only once. Sequenced sample: blood. The source of these receptors is a person aged 18 to 75 in good health.

This sequence joins TRBV4-1 and TRBJ2-5; 8 positions agree with TRBD2. The CDR3 is 15 residues long. V lost 3 bases, J lost 1 base, and 4 bases stayed unmatched. Looked up from germline, CDR1 is MGHRA and CDR2 is YSYEKL. CDR3 loop: CASSHRTSGQETQYF. The CDR3, as DNA: TGCGCCAGCAGCCACCGTACTAGCGGCCAAGAGACCCAGTACTTC.

V and J are TRBV7-3 and TRBJ2-2; tentative D call: TRBD1 (6 bases). With 5 bases removed from V and 4 bases from J, the gap between germline ends came to 14 bases. Germline V lookup: CDR1 SGHTA, CDR2 FQGTGA. The CDR3 extends over 15 amino acids. DNA for the CDR3: TGTGCCAGCAGCCCTACTGGGGGCGGCACCGGGGAGCTGTTTTTT. Its protein is CASSPTGGGTGELFF.

J is TRBJ2-2 and V is TRBV11-3; D is ambiguous. CDR3 length equals 13 residues. From germline, CDR1 is SGHNT and CDR2 YENEEA. V lost 5 bases and J lost 7, with 11 bases in between. The CDR3 coding sequence is TGTGCCAGCAGCCTGACCCCTCTCGGGGAGCTGTTTTTT. Encoded protein: CASSLTPLGELFF. The full variable domain, its missing parts supplied by reference TRBV11-3 and TRBJ2-2, is EAGVVQSPRYKIIEKKQPVAFWCNPISGHNTLYWYLQNLGQGPELLIRYENEEAVDDSQLPKDRFSAERLKGVDSTLKIQPAELGDSAVYLCASSLTPLGELFFGEGSRLTVL.

The chain links TRBV21-1 to TRBJ2-1; TRBD2 is the table's D call and was not checked against the DNA. TRBV21-1 is a known pseudogene. The CDR3 length is 19 residues. CDR3 DNA sequence: TGTGCCAGCAGCCCCCCGGGACTAGCGGGGGGTCCCTCCTACAATGAGCAGTTCTTC. Its translation is CASSPPGLAGGPSYNEQFF.

The rearrangement joins TRBV15 to TRBJ1-2; possibly TRBD1 for D (6 bases). Germline CDR1 LNHNV, CDR2 YYDKDF (reference sequence). The length of the CDR3 is 13 residues. Trimming removed 3 bases at V and 8 bases at J, with 13 bases between. CDR3 sequence reads: CATSRTLGAGYTF. The CDR3 coding sequence is TGTGCCACCAGCAGGACCTTGGGGGCGGGCTACACCTTC.

The gene calls are TRBV30 and TRBJ2-3; no clear D gene. Germline V gives CDR1 GTSNPN, CDR2 SVGIG (reference sequence). The V and J ends lost 2 bases and 2 bases respectively, with 8 bases between them. The CDR3 spans 13 residues. CDR3 sequence: CAWSLHLTDTQYF. CDR3 DNA sequence: TGTGCCTGGAGTCTCCATCTCACAGATACGCAGTATTTT.

The chain has TRBV27 and TRBJ2-6; no firm D call. There are 16 residues in the CDR3. Germline loops: CDR1 MNHEY, CDR2 SMNVEV (reference sequence). The V and J ends lost 4 bases and 0 bases respectively, with 10 bases between them. This CDR3 is CASSSWASSGANVLTF. CDR3 nucleotides: TGTGCCAGCAGTTCTTGGGCCAGCTCTGGGGCCAACGTCCTGACTTTC.

The chain is built from TRBV6-4 and TRBJ2-5; 8 bases are shared with TRBD2. In germline, CDR1 is MRHNA, CDR2 SNTAGT. This CDR3 spans 15 amino acids. Trimming cost V 5 bases and J 4 bases; bases outside gene matches: 9. In nucleotides, the CDR3 is TGTGCCAGCAGTATTCGGGAGGGCCTCGGAGAGACCCAGTACTTC. This gives the protein CASSIREGLGETQYF.

This clone was picked up one time. The CDR3 loop is CASSQNPREVETGELFF. The DNA of the CDR3 is TGTGCCAGCAGTCAGAATCCGCGAGAGGTGGAAACCGGGGAGCTGTTTTTT. The rearrangement joins TRBV28 to TRBJ2-2; D not certain. The germline V and J ends were trimmed by 5 bases and 5 bases, with 21 bases remaining between them. Germline-derived CDR1 and CDR2 are MDHEN and SYDVKM. This CDR3 region has 17 residues.

This clone showed up just once. This rearrangement joins TRBV29-1 to TRBJ1-1; D not resolved. Trimming took off 6 bases at V and 3 bases at J, with 11 bases between the two ends. The germline V gene encodes CDR1 SQVTM and CDR2 ANQGSEA. This CDR3 is 12 amino acids long. CDR3 bases: TGCAGCGTCCCAGGCGGGGACACTGAAGCTTTCTTT. Translated: CSVPGGDTEAFF. The variable domain in full, completed from reference TRBV29-1 and TRBJ1-1, reads SAVISQKPSRDICQRGTSLTIQCQVDSQVTMMFWYRQQPGQSLTLIATANQGSEATYESGFVIDKFPISRPNLTFSTLTVSNMSPEDSSIYLCSVPGGDTEAFFGQGTRLTVV.

The V gene is TRBV7-9, the J gene TRBJ2-7; 8 positions agree with TRBD2. Trimming at V came to 7 bases and at J to 3 bases, leaving 11 bases not matched to a gene. The V gene's germline CDR1 is SEHNR and CDR2 FQNEAQ (reference sequence). This CDR3 has 15 residues. The CDR3 reads CASTTQRERNYEQYF. In nucleotides, the CDR3 is TGTGCCAGCACCACACAGCGGGAGCGAAACTACGAGCAGTACTTC.

The J gene is TRBJ2-7, the V gene TRBV7-2; D is uncertain. CDR3 size: 15 residues. Germline CDR1 SGHTA, CDR2 FQGNSA. The V gene lost 2 bases and the J gene lost 3 bases, with 14 bases spanning the gap. CDR3 nucleotides: TGTGCCAGCAGCTTATCTCCGGCAAGAAGCTACGAGCAGTACTTC. Amino acids: CASSLSPARSYEQYF.

The chain carries TRBV7-8 and TRBJ2-6; D tentatively fits TRBD1 or TRBD2 (5 bases each). The germline CDR1 and CDR2 sequences are SGHVS and FQNEAQ. Trimming removed 5 bases at V and 0 bases at J, with 23 bases between. The CDR3 has 20 amino acids. The CDR3 sequence is CASSRSRGTAGNSGANVLTF. CDR3 sequence (DNA): TGTGCCAGCAGCCGAAGTAGAGGGACCGCCGGAAACTCTGGGGCCAACGTCCTGACTTTC.

CDR3 in amino acids: CASSLGRNTGELFF. The CDR3 DNA follows: TGTGCCAGCAGCTTGGGTAGGAACACCGGGGAGCTGTTTTTT. The chain couples TRBV5-6 to TRBJ2-2; D unresolved. V was pared by 0 bases and J by 1 base, with 4 bases between. Germline V gene sequence: CDR1 SGHDT, CDR2 YYEEEE. The CDR3 loop spans 14 amino acids.

V and J are TRBV5-4 and TRBJ2-7, with D possibly TRBD1 on 6 matching bases. CDR1 is SGHNT, CDR2 YYREEE, per germline (reference sequence). The CDR3 contains 17 residues. V gave up 4 bases and J gave up 2 bases, with 22 bases separating them. CDR3 sequence: CASSLSFRGRGTYEQYF. In DNA form, the CDR3 reads TGTGCCAGCAGCCTAAGTTTCAGGGGACGGGGCACCTACGAGCAGTACTTC.

The CDR3 spells CASSDPTATNEKLFF. As DNA, the CDR3 is TGTGCCAGCAGTGACCCGACAGCAACTAATGAAAAACTGTTTTTT. The chain uses TRBV6-6 and TRBJ1-4; possible D gene TRBD1, 5 bases. V lost 5 bases and J lost 0, with 10 bases in between. The CDR3 covers 15 residues. Germline V CDR1 and CDR2: MNHNY, SVGAGI (reference sequence).

V usage is TRBV29-1 and J usage is TRBJ1-2; a possible D gene is TRBD1 (5 bases). V lost 3 bases and J 8 bases, leaving 19 bases between the germline ends. The CDR3 spans 14 residues. The germline V gene encodes CDR1 SQVTM and CDR2 ANQGSEA. In DNA, the CDR3 is TGCAGCGTTGACCTGGACACCCAGGCCCGCGGCTACACCTTC. This gives the protein CSVDLDTQARGYTF. Full variable domain (missing parts from reference TRBV29-1 and TRBJ1-2): SAVISQKPSRDICQRGTSLTIQCQVDSQVTMMFWYRQQPGQSLTLIATANQGSEATYESGFVIDKFPISRPNLTFSTLTVSNMSPEDSSIYLCSVDLDTQARGYTFGSGTRLTVV.

CDR3 amino acids: CAWSGPGGEVETQYF. CDR3 DNA: TGTGCCTGGAGTGGTCCAGGGGGGGAGGTGGAGACCCAGTACTTC. The J gene is TRBJ2-5, the V gene TRBV30; D is tentatively TRBD1 or TRBD2 (7 bases each). There are 15 residues in the CDR3. The ends were cut back, 1 base at V and 5 bases at J, with 17 bases in the middle. Germline V gene lookup returns CDR1 GTSNPN and CDR2 SVGIG (reference sequence).

The V gene is TRBV6-6, the J gene TRBJ1-5; 9 bases line up with TRBD1. From germline, CDR1 is MNHNY and CDR2 SVGAGI (reference sequence). The CDR3 has 16 amino acids. V shed 1 base, J shed 2 bases, and the junction held 3 bases outside the gene matches. The CDR3 nucleotides are TGTGCCAGCAGTTACTACAGGGGGCCCGGCAATCAGCCCCAGCATTTT. This encodes CASSYYRGPGNQPQHF.

The chain combines TRBV5-6 with TRBJ2-1; the D is unclear. In germline, CDR1 is SGHDT, CDR2 YYEEEE. V dropped 0 bases and J dropped 8 bases, with 12 bases sitting between them. This CDR3 region has 14 residues. The CDR3 sequence is CASSLVALRDEQFF. The DNA of the CDR3 is TGTGCCAGCAGCTTGGTGGCGCTACGGGATGAGCAGTTCTTC.

In nucleotides, the CDR3 is TGTGCCAGCAGTTTTGAGCAGCCCCAGCATTTT. Translating it yields CASSFEQPQHF. V usage is TRBV28 and J usage is TRBJ1-5; D gene unclear. CDR3 size: 11 residues. Germline V gene lookup returns CDR1 MDHEN and CDR2 SYDVKM. Deletions cut 3 bases from V and 7 bases from J, with 4 bases between.

V and J are TRBV6-1 and TRBJ2-3, with TRBD2 identical over 9 bases. This CDR3 spans 15 amino acids. After removal of 6 bases from V and 0 bases from J, the junction contained 4 bases not matched to a gene. Germline lookup yields CDR1 MNHNS and CDR2 SASEGT. CDR3 in DNA: TGTGCCAGCAGGGGACTAGCTGCTAGCACAGATACGCAGTATTTT. Translating it yields CASRGLAASTDTQYF.

J is TRBJ2-1 and V is TRBV19; D is possibly TRBD2 (6 bases). The CDR3 is made up of 19 amino acids. Germline CDR1 and CDR2: LNHDA and SQIVND (reference sequence). Trimming left V 6 bases short and J 0 bases short, with 24 bases between. The CDR3 DNA follows: TGTGCCAGTAGCGAGGGCAGCGTCTGGGAGGTCGGCTCCTACAATGAGCAGTTCTTC. It is translated as CASSEGSVWEVGSYNEQFF.

The chain links TRBV19 to TRBJ2-2; D uncertain. V dropped 5 bases and J dropped 6 bases, with 16 bases sitting between them. The CDR3 length is 15 residues. CDR1 LNHDA and CDR2 SQIVND come from the germline V gene (reference sequence). In nucleotides, the CDR3 is TGTGCCAGTAGTCCCGAGGCTTGGTTCGCCGGGGAGCTGTTTTTT. Translating gives CASSPEAWFAGELFF.

V and J are TRBV2 and TRBJ1-3; no firm D call. Germline V gene lookup returns CDR1 SNHLY and CDR2 FYNNEI. Trimming cost V 5 bases and J 4 bases, with 9 bases left between them. The CDR3 covers 13 residues. The CDR3 here is CASSPEGGNTIYF. CDR3 nucleotides: TGTGCCAGCAGTCCTGAAGGGGGAAACACCATATATTTT.